This T cell receptor beta chain derives from a study of blood T cells in healthy people across ages. Per-sample yields of isolated PBMCs were at least 6.5 million. There were at least 6 micrograms of total RNA extracted from every sample. The study's findings and limits: Donor CMV status was unknown, possibly confounding expanded clonotype changes.

Trimming took off 6 bases at V and 3 bases at J, with 12 bases between the two ends. Looked up from germline, CDR1 is MDHEN and CDR2 is SYDVKM. This CDR3 region has 13 residues. Primers used in a second PCR of roughly 6 to 11 cycles were a sample-barcoded 5' primer and a J-beta primer mix. TCRdb processed the 5' RACE reads anew with MiXCR; each CDR3 protein has one entry. Here the sample spans approximately 900,000 distinct CDR3 sequences, around 29% being singletons. Concerning this clonotype itself: The antigen is not known.

This sample was also put to use in a study of T cells of mothers and their children. This second study says: A few healthy Caucasian mothers and their six children were the donors.

The source is a woman between 40 and 55 years old in good health. This chain connects TRBV28 to TRBJ2-7; D remains ambiguous. Sequencing was carried out using blood. CDR3 amino acids: CASSLSEHYEQYF. Here the CDR3 DNA reads TGTGCCAGCAGCCTGAGTGAACACTACGAGCAGTACTTC.